The rows below give T cell receptor beta chains drawn from one sample of a study of radiation and T cells in renal cell carcinoma. Here immunoSEQ multiplex PCR was the method, and the copy in TCRdb shows in-frame clones only, minus some. Of around 130,000 clones listed, around nine tenths were seen once; the top ten hold 5.8%. The specimen comprised blood, sampled from a patient whose treatment included radiotherapy and nephrectomy. Receptors originate from a woman between 70 and 85 years old with renal cell carcinoma. CDR3s include the opening cysteine and the closing phenylalanine or tryptophan. The order of the fields is V gene, J gene, D gene, clone size, CDR3 DNA, CDR3 protein. A D gene is named only where the DNA matches it firmly. Where a row states a size, it is once, few, many or the class of an expanded clone; other rows omit it.

TRBV7-6	TRBJ1-1	-	-	TGTGCCAGCAGCTTACGTTTAGGGCAGGGATCCACTGAAGCTTTCTTT	CASSLRLGQGSTEAFF
TRBV13	TRBJ2-7	-	-	TGTGCCAGCAGCTTTACCGGGACGACTTCCAGCGAGCAGTACTTC	CASSFTGTTSSEQYF
TRBV5-1	TRBJ1-4	-	-	TGCGCCAGCAGCTTCGGGGGCGAAAAACTGTTTTTT	CASSFGGEKLFF
TRBV29-1	TRBJ2-7	-	once	TGCAGCGTTGAAATTTCGAGATACGAGCAGTACTTC	CSVEISRYEQYF
TRBV5-4	TRBJ1-6	-	few	TGTGCCAGCAGCCTGATCCGACTTGGGGTGTACTCACCCCTCCACTTT	CASSLIRLGVYSPLHF
TRBV28	TRBJ2-5	TRBD2	-	TGTGCCAGCAGTGGCAGGTGGGGGGGTCATAGAGAGACCCAGTACTTC	CASSGRWGGHRETQYF
TRBV11-1	TRBJ2-5	-	-	TGTGCCAGCAGCTTGGACAGTACCCGGGAGACCCAGTACTTC	CASSLDSTRETQYF
TRBV19	TRBJ1-2	-	-	TGTGCCAGTAGTATCAATACGGACGTCGTGCGGTGCACCTTC	CASSINTDVVRCTF
TRBV30	TRBJ2-2	TRBD1	once	TGTGCCTGGGACAGGGATCCTCACACCGGGGAGCTGTTTTTT	CAWDRDPHTGELFF
TRBV11-3	TRBJ2-3	-	-	TGTGCCAGCAGCTTAGCGTCCCTTTGGACAGATACGCAGTATTTT	CASSLASLWTDTQYF
TRBV2	TRBJ1-1	-	few	TGTGCCAGCAGTGATAGGATGTCGGCTTTCTTT	CASSDRMSAFF
TRBV5-1	TRBJ2-5	TRBD1	-	TGCGCCAGCAGCTTTATAGCCGGGACAGGGGGCGAGACCCAGTACTTC	CASSFIAGTGGETQYF